A selection of T cell receptor beta chains follows, all from one sample in a study of T-cell reconstitution after alpha-beta-depleted transplantation in children. TCRdb redid the calling of the PCR reads with MiXCR, one entry per CDR3 protein. The sample shows around 250,000 distinct CDR3 sequences, under 30% of them seen only once. The sequenced sample was PBMCs, obtained before TCRalphabeta/CD19-depleted stem cell transplant. The receptors shown here come from a girl aged 2-10 years with Fanconi anemia, due to receive a stem cell transplant. CDR3s include the opening cysteine and the closing phenylalanine or tryptophan. D genes are given only for firm matches. Clone size is shown for a subset of rows, as once, few, many or a class of expanded clone.

clone size: .
V gene: TRBV10-2
J gene: TRBJ2-3
CDR3 length: 17
D gene: TRBD2
CDR3 protein: CASSDPLLAGATDTQYF
CDR3 DNA: TGCGCCAGCAGTGACCCTTTACTAGCGGGAGCGACAGATACGCAGTATTTT

clone size: many
V gene: TRBV2
J gene: TRBJ2-3
CDR3 length: 15
D gene: .
CDR3 protein: CASTRAGASTDTQYF
CDR3 DNA: TGTGCCAGCACAAGGGCGGGCGCTAGCACAGATACGCAGTATTTT

clone size: .
V gene: TRBV10-3
J gene: TRBJ2-3
CDR3 length: 11
D gene: .
CDR3 protein: CAIMAADTQYF
CDR3 DNA: TGTGCCATCATGGCGGCAGATACGCAGTATTTT

clone size: many
V gene: TRBV20-1
J gene: TRBJ2-1
CDR3 length: 14
D gene: TRBD2
CDR3 protein: CSARGTSGINEQFF
CDR3 DNA: TGCAGTGCTAGAGGGACTAGCGGGATCAATGAGCAGTTCTTC

clone size: many
V gene: TRBV27
J gene: TRBJ2-7
CDR3 length: 17
D gene: .
CDR3 protein: CASSFQSLSGKSYEQYF
CDR3 DNA: TGTGCCAGCAGTTTCCAGAGTTTGAGCGGAAAGTCCTACGAGCAGTACTTC

clone size: many
V gene: TRBV5-1
J gene: TRBJ2-7
CDR3 length: 17
D gene: .
CDR3 protein: CASSLARDSPLYYEQYF
CDR3 DNA: TGCGCCAGCAGCTTGGCCAGGGACTCTCCCCTATACTACGAGCAGTACTTC

clone size: few
V gene: TRBV10-2
J gene: TRBJ2-5
CDR3 length: 14
D gene: .
CDR3 protein: CASSAQGTWETQYF
CDR3 DNA: TGCGCCAGCAGTGCCCAAGGGACGTGGGAGACCCAGTACTTC

clone size: .
V gene: TRBV5-1
J gene: TRBJ2-5
CDR3 length: 14
D gene: TRBD1
CDR3 protein: CASRISGTGETQYF
CDR3 DNA: TGCGCCAGCAGGATATCCGGGACAGGGGAGACCCAGTACTTC

clone size: .
V gene: TRBV20-1
J gene: TRBJ2-3
CDR3 length: 17
D gene: .
CDR3 protein: CSACSPRGYSSTDTQYF
CDR3 DNA: TGCAGTGCTTGTAGCCCGAGGGGGTATTCTAGCACAGATACGCAGTATTTT

clone size: many
V gene: TRBV29-1
J gene: TRBJ1-2
CDR3 length: 14
D gene: TRBD1
CDR3 protein: CSVDLGQGAKGYTF
CDR3 DNA: TGCAGCGTTGATTTGGGACAGGGGGCTAAAGGCTACACCTTC

clone size: few
V gene: TRBV29-1
J gene: TRBJ2-1
CDR3 length: 14
D gene: .
CDR3 protein: CSVEGPGHHNEQFF
CDR3 DNA: TGCAGCGTTGAAGGCCCAGGGCATCACAATGAGCAGTTCTTC

clone size: few
V gene: TRBV28
J gene: TRBJ2-3
CDR3 length: 16
D gene: .
CDR3 protein: CASSDPGLRGTDTQYF
CDR3 DNA: TGTGCCAGCAGTGACCCAGGGCTACGTGGTACAGATACGCAGTATTTT

clone size: few
V gene: TRBV28
J gene: TRBJ2-1
CDR3 length: 14
D gene: .
CDR3 protein: CASSLGGAHNEQFF
CDR3 DNA: TGTGCCAGCAGTTTAGGGGGGGCCCACAATGAGCAGTTCTTC

clone size: .
V gene: TRBV20-1
J gene: TRBJ2-5
CDR3 length: 15
D gene: TRBD2
CDR3 protein: CSARDPAGSQETQYF
CDR3 DNA: TGCAGTGCTAGAGATCCAGCGGGGTCACAAGAGACCCAGTACTTC

clone size: many
V gene: TRBV6-5
J gene: TRBJ1-4
CDR3 length: 13
D gene: TRBD1
CDR3 protein: CASARDRDEKLFF
CDR3 DNA: TGTGCCAGCGCCCGGGACAGGGATGAAAAACTGTTTTTT

clone size: few
V gene: TRBV7-3
J gene: TRBJ2-2
CDR3 length: 13
D gene: .
CDR3 protein: CASSLSYTGELFF
CDR3 DNA: TGTGCCAGCAGCTTAAGTTACACCGGGGAGCTGTTTTTT

clone size: many
V gene: TRBV20-1
J gene: TRBJ1-2
CDR3 length: 12
D gene: .
CDR3 protein: CSASTGKGGYTF
CDR3 DNA: TGCAGTGCTAGTACGGGGAAGGGTGGCTACACCTTC

clone size: many
V gene: TRBV29-1
J gene: TRBJ1-1
CDR3 length: 11
D gene: .
CDR3 protein: CSVGGWTEAFF
CDR3 DNA: TGCAGCGTTGGAGGGTGGACTGAAGCTTTCTTT

clone size: many
V gene: TRBV29-1
J gene: TRBJ2-5
CDR3 length: 18
D gene: TRBD2
CDR3 protein: CSALTTSPVLGEMETQYF
CDR3 DNA: TGCAGCGCGTTAACGACTAGCCCGGTGCTGGGTGAGATGGAGACCCAGTACTTC

clone size: .
V gene: TRBV28
J gene: TRBJ2-6
CDR3 length: 12
D gene: .
CDR3 protein: CASTAGANVLTF
CDR3 DNA: TGTGCCAGCACCGCCGGGGCCAACGTCCTGACTTTC

clone size: many
V gene: TRBV15
J gene: TRBJ2-7
CDR3 length: 14
D gene: TRBD2
CDR3 protein: CATSKERDYYEQYF
CDR3 DNA: TGTGCCACCAGCAAGGAGCGGGATTACTACGAGCAGTACTTC

clone size: .
V gene: TRBV29-1
J gene: TRBJ2-1
CDR3 length: 14
D gene: TRBD2
CDR3 protein: CSEDLGRARNEQFF
CDR3 DNA: TGCAGCGAAGACCTCGGGAGGGCCAGGAATGAGCAGTTCTTC

clone size: .
V gene: TRBV7-2
J gene: TRBJ2-7
CDR3 length: 14
D gene: .
CDR3 protein: CASSLPVPWYEQYF
CDR3 DNA: TGTGCCAGCAGCTTACCAGTCCCTTGGTACGAGCAGTACTTC

clone size: .
V gene: TRBV29-1
J gene: TRBJ2-5
CDR3 length: 15
D gene: TRBD2
CDR3 protein: CSVDSRTSGGETQYF
CDR3 DNA: TGCAGCGTTGACTCCCGGACTAGCGGGGGTGAGACCCAGTACTTC

clone size: .
V gene: TRBV20-1
J gene: TRBJ2-7
CDR3 length: 16
D gene: .
CDR3 protein: CSARGWKVDPGYEQYF
CDR3 DNA: TGCAGTGCTAGAGGGTGGAAAGTCGACCCGGGCTACGAGCAGTACTTC

clone size: .
V gene: TRBV11-1
J gene: TRBJ2-6
CDR3 length: 18
D gene: .
CDR3 protein: CASSLAVGPNSGANVLTF
CDR3 DNA: TGTGCCAGCAGCTTAGCGGTAGGACCTAACTCTGGGGCCAACGTCCTGACTTTC

clone size: many
V gene: TRBV12-3/TRBV12-4
J gene: TRBJ2-3
CDR3 length: 11
D gene: .
CDR3 protein: CASSALGTQYF
CDR3 DNA: TGTGCCAGCAGCGCACTCGGTACGCAGTATTTT

clone size: once
V gene: TRBV7-6
J gene: TRBJ2-7
CDR3 length: 16
D gene: TRBD1
CDR3 protein: CASSPAGTGGFEEQYF
CDR3 DNA: TGTGCCAGCAGCCCCGCTGGGACAGGAGGCTTTGAGGAGCAGTACTTC

clone size: many
V gene: TRBV12-3/TRBV12-4
J gene: TRBJ2-7
CDR3 length: 13
D gene: .
CDR3 protein: CASSRGSSYEQYF
CDR3 DNA: TGTGCCAGCAGCCGAGGGAGCTCCTACGAGCAGTACTTC

clone size: many
V gene: TRBV29-1
J gene: TRBJ1-2
CDR3 length: 13
D gene: TRBD1
CDR3 protein: CSVTRTGGYGYTF
CDR3 DNA: TGCAGCGTTACCCGGACAGGGGGCTATGGCTACACCTTC

clone size: .
V gene: TRBV6-2/TRBV6-3
J gene: TRBJ2-5
CDR3 length: 15
D gene: TRBD1
CDR3 protein: CASSNRQGLQETQYF
CDR3 DNA: TGTGCCAGCAGCAACCGACAGGGCTTACAAGAGACCCAGTACTTC

clone size: .
V gene: TRBV7-9
J gene: TRBJ2-4
CDR3 length: 15
D gene: TRBD1
CDR3 protein: CASSFRQGGENIQYF
CDR3 DNA: TGTGCCAGCAGCTTTCGACAGGGTGGGGAAAACATTCAGTACTTC

clone size: many
V gene: TRBV29-1
J gene: TRBJ2-1
CDR3 length: 17
D gene: TRBD2
CDR3 protein: CSVELAGGPTSYNEQFF
CDR3 DNA: TGCAGCGTTGAACTAGCGGGAGGGCCTACCTCCTACAATGAGCAGTTCTTC

clone size: few
V gene: TRBV5-1
J gene: TRBJ1-5
CDR3 length: 20
D gene: .
CDR3 protein: CASSLQGYRFGEVSNQPQHF
CDR3 DNA: TGCGCCAGCAGCTTGCAAGGGTATCGGTTCGGAGAGGTGAGCAATCAGCCCCAGCATTTT

clone size: many
V gene: TRBV10-3
J gene: TRBJ2-7
CDR3 length: 14
D gene: .
CDR3 protein: CAISDAGNTYEQYF
CDR3 DNA: TGTGCCATCAGTGATGCAGGTAATACCTACGAGCAGTACTTC